These 7 T cell receptor beta chains came from one sample sequenced in a study of cytomegalovirus exposure and HLA in healthy donors. PCR involved 60 Vbeta and 13 Jbeta primers. TCRdb's copy holds only in-frame clones and misses some; the assay was immunoSEQ multiplex PCR. In the table there are approximately 150,000 clones, roughly 80% of which are singletons. The sequenced sample consisted of PBMCs. All receptors come from a male donor in good health and CMV-seronegative.

This sequence joins TRBV27 and TRBJ2-7; 8 bases are a match to TRBD2. The germline gives CDR1 MNHEY, CDR2 SMNVEV (reference sequence). This CDR3 region has 14 residues. V was clipped by 1 base and J by 2 bases; unmatched bases: 1. CDR3 protein: CASSLYGGAYEQYF. The DNA of the CDR3 is TGTGCCAGCAGTTTATACGGGGGGGCCTACGAGCAGTACTTC.

The chain has TRBV6-5 and TRBJ1-1, with D possibly TRBD1 on 6 matching bases. This CDR3 has 15 residues. Trimming left V 0 bases short and J 4 bases short, with 12 bases between. The germline V gene encodes CDR1 MNHEY and CDR2 SVGAGI. CDR3 DNA sequence: TGTGCCAGCAGTTACTCGAACAGGGCGAGCACTGAAGCTTTCTTT. It encodes CASSYSNRASTEAFF.

The chain joins TRBV19 to TRBJ1-1, with 7 bases that match TRBD1. Trimming cost V 0 bases and J 0 bases; bases outside gene matches: 4. Germline values: CDR1 LNHDA, CDR2 SQIVND (reference sequence). CDR3 length: 16 residues. CDR3 protein: CASSIDRTGVNTEAFF. Here the CDR3 DNA reads TGTGCCAGTAGTATAGATCGTACAGGGGTGAACACTGAAGCTTTCTTT.

This rearrangement joins TRBV9 to TRBJ1-2; 9 positions agree with TRBD1. The V gene's germline CDR1 is SGDLS and CDR2 YYNGEE. CDR3 size: 19 residues. The V segment lost 2 bases and the J segment 4 bases; nucleotides outside the gene matches: 18. The chain's CDR3 is CASSVLGGGTGRGIYGYTF. CDR3 nucleotides: TGTGCCAGCAGCGTTCTCGGGGGCGGGACAGGGAGAGGCATCTATGGCTACACCTTC.

The rearrangement joins TRBV6-5 to TRBJ1-4; 8 nucleotides match TRBD1. Trimming at V came to 6 bases and at J to 6 bases, leaving 9 bases not matched to a gene. The CDR3 extends over 15 amino acids. Germline loops: CDR1 MNHEY, CDR2 SVGAGI. This CDR3 is CASRLYRGGDEKLFF. As DNA, the CDR3 is TGTGCCAGCAGGCTATACAGGGGGGGTGATGAAAAACTGTTTTTT.

The chain recombines TRBV2 with TRBJ1-2; 7 bases line up with TRBD1. The CDR3 is 13 residues long. CDR1 SNHLY and CDR2 FYNNEI come from the germline V gene. Unmatched junction bases numbered 8, after V lost 5 bases and J lost 8 bases. CDR3 residues: CASSMMDRKGYTF. The CDR3 DNA is TGTGCCAGCAGTATGATGGACAGGAAAGGCTACACCTTC.

In nucleotides, the CDR3 is TGTGCCAGCAGTATTGGCACAGATACGCAGTATTTT. It codes for CASSIGTDTQYF. The gene calls are TRBV9 and TRBJ2-3; D remains unclear. The germline gives CDR1 SGDLS, CDR2 YYNGEE. This CDR3 comprises 12 residues. V was cut by 5 bases and J by 1 base, with 5 bases left in between.